The 9 T cell receptor beta chains presented below share a single source sample, sequenced in a study of cytomegalovirus exposure and HLA in healthy donors (TCRdb year 2017). The protocol used for the library was the immunoSEQ multiplex PCR assay. A mixture of 60 forward primers for TCR Vbeta segments and 13 reverse primers for TCR Jbeta segments was used in the multiplex PCR. As stored in TCRdb, this immuneACCESS dataset retains in-frame rearrangements with V and J assigned. A fraction of the clones does not appear; measured against another copy, unresolved V genes explain less than half of the discrepancy, and the remainder lacks a known reason. This sample has 130,000 or so clones in its table, and roughly 80% of those were observed once. The ten largest make up 1.6% of the sample. Sequenced sample: PBMCs. The receptors were sampled from a female donor in good health and CMV-seronegative.

V gene TRBV28 combines with J gene TRBJ1-1; 8 bases align to TRBD1. The CDR3 extends over 18 amino acids. After removal of 5 bases from V and 0 bases from J, the junction contained 14 bases not matched to a gene. The germline V gene encodes CDR1 MDHEN and CDR2 SYDVKM. DNA of the CDR3: TGTGCCAGCAGTCCACCCCCGACAGGGGCAGCGGTGAACACTGAAGCTTTCTTT. This encodes CASSPPPTGAAVNTEAFF.

This clone was observed a handful of times. The genes are TRBV14 and TRBJ1-1; 8 bases line up with TRBD1. The J segment lost 2 bases and the V segment lost 4 bases, leaving 6 bases of the junction unmatched. The germline V gene encodes CDR1 SGHDN and CDR2 FVKESK. This CDR3 spans 15 amino acids. Here the CDR3 reads CASSRRTGRNTEAFF. CDR3 DNA: TGTGCCAGCAGCCGACGGACAGGGAGAAACACTGAAGCTTTCTTT.

This chain links TRBV27 with TRBJ2-5; 8 bases are shared with TRBD2. V dropped 2 bases and J dropped 4; count of bases not matched to a gene: 6. Germline V gene lookup returns CDR1 MNHEY and CDR2 SMNVEV (reference sequence). This CDR3 is built from 15 residues. DNA of the CDR3: TGTGCCAGCAGTTTAACGGGACTAGTCGGAGAGACCCAGTACTTC. Protein product: CASSLTGLVGETQYF.

The rearrangement links TRBV5-6 to TRBJ2-7; TRBD2 matches 9 bases. The trim removed 4 bases at V and 4 bases at J, leaving 9 bases unmatched. Germline V lookup: CDR1 SGHDT, CDR2 YYEEEE. CDR3 length equals 15 residues. The CDR3: CASSPERGVLYEQYF. CDR3 DNA: TGTGCCAGCAGCCCTGAGCGGGGGGTCTTGTACGAGCAGTACTTC.

The rearrangement links TRBV19 to TRBJ1-2; 9 nucleotides align to TRBD1. The V and J ends lost 3 bases and 4 bases, in that order; junction bases with no gene match: 15. The germline V gene has CDR1 LNHDA and CDR2 SQIVND (reference sequence). The CDR3 sequence is 18 residues long. The CDR3 loop reads CASSMGFDRDRELYGYTF. The CDR3 DNA follows: TGTGCCAGTAGTATGGGGTTCGACCGGGACAGGGAGCTCTATGGCTACACCTTC.

The chain joins TRBV12-5 to TRBJ2-5, with D unresolved. V lost 4 bases and J lost 1, with 10 bases in between. The CDR3 is 14 residues long. Per germline, CDR1 LGHNT and CDR2 FRNRAP. CDR3 bases: TGTGCTAGTGGTTCCGGTCGAGCCCAAGAGACCCAGTACTTC. The encoded protein is CASGSGRAQETQYF.

The chain links TRBV10-3 to TRBJ1-1; weak D call: TRBD1 (5 bases). V gave up 10 bases and J gave up 1 base, with 13 bases separating them. Germline V gene data show CDR1 as ENHRY and CDR2 as SYGVKD. This CDR3 region has 13 residues. CDR3 residues: CATVLQENTEAFF. The DNA of the CDR3 is TGTGCCACCGTCTTACAGGAGAACACTGAAGCTTTCTTT.

DNA for the CDR3: TGTGCCAGCAGCCCAGGACAGGGGATGGGTCAGCCCCAGCATTTT. This translates into CASSPGQGMGQPQHF. The chain uses TRBV28 and TRBJ1-5; 9 nucleotides agree with TRBD1. CDR1 MDHEN and CDR2 SYDVKM come from the germline V gene. There are 15 residues in the CDR3. The J segment lost 6 bases and the V segment lost 6 bases, leaving 9 bases of the junction unmatched.

J is TRBJ2-5 and V is TRBV27; D not resolved. Germline V lookup: CDR1 MNHEY, CDR2 SMNVEV (reference sequence). The CDR3 totals 15 residues. Trimming removed 0 bases at V and 2 bases at J, with 10 bases between. The CDR3 DNA sequence: TGTGCCAGCAGTTTATCGCCGGCGGCACAAGAGACCCAGTACTTC. It is translated as CASSLSPAAQETQYF.